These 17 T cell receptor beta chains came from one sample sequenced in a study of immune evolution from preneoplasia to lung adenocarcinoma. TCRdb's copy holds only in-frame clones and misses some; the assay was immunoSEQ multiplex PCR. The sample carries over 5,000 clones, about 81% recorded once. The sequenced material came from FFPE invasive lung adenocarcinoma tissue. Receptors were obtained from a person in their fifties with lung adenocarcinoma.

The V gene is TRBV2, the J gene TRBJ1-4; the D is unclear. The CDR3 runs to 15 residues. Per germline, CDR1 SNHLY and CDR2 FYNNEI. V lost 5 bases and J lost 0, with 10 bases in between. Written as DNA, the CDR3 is TGTGCCAGCAGTCGAGACGGTGCAACTAATGAAAAACTGTTTTTT. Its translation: CASSRDGATNEKLFF.

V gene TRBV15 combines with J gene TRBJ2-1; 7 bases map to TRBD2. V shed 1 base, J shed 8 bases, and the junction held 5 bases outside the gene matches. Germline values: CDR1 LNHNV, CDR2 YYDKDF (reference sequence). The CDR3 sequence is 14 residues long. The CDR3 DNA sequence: TGTGCCACCAGCAGAGGGGAGGGTCGCGATGAGCAGTTCTTC. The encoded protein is CATSRGEGRDEQFF.

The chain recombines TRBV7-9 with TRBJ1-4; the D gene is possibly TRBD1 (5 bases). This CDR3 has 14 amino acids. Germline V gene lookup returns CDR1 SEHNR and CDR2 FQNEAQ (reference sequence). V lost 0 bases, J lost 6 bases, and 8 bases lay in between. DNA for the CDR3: TGTGCCAGCAGCTTAGCGGGGCAGGATGAAAAACTGTTTTTT. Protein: CASSLAGQDEKLFF.

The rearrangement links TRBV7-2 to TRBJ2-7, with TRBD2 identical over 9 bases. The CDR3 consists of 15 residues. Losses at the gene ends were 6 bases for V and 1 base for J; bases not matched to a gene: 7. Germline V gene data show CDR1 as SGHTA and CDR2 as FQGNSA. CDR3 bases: TGTGCCAGCAGACCCCGTAGCGGGGGATCCTACGAGCAGTACTTC. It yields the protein CASRPRSGGSYEQYF.

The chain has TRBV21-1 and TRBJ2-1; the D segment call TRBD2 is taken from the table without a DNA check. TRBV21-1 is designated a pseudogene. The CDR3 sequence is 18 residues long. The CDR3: CASSKKGGLAGARDEQFF. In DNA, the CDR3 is TGTGCCAGCAGCAAAAAAGGGGGACTAGCGGGAGCTAGGGATGAGCAGTTCTTC.

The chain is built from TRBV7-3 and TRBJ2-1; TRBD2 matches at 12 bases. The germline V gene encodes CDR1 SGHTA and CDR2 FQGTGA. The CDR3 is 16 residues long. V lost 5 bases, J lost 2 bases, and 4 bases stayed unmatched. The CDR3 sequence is CASSQRTSGAYNEQFF. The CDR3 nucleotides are TGTGCCAGCAGCCAACGGACTAGCGGGGCCTACAATGAGCAGTTCTTC.

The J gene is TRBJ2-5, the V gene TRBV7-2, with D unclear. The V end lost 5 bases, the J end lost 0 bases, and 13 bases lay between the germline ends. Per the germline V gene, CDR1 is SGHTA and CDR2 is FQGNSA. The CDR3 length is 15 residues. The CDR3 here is CASSPYPWNQETQYF. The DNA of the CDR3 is TGTGCCAGCAGCCCCTATCCCTGGAACCAAGAGACCCAGTACTTC. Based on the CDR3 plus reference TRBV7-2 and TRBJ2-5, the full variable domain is GAGVSQSPSNKVTEKGKDVELRCDPISGHTALYWYRQSLGQGLEFLIYFQGNSAPDKSGLPSDRFSAERTGGSVSTLTIQRTQQEDSAVYLCASSPYPWNQETQYFGPGTRLLVL.

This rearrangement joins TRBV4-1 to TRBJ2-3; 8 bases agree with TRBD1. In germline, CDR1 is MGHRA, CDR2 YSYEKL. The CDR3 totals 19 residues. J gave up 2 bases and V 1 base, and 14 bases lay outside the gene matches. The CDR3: CASSQGSPIGQGATDTQYF. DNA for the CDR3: TGCGCCAGCAGCCAAGGATCTCCCATTGGCCAGGGGGCCACAGATACGCAGTATTTT.

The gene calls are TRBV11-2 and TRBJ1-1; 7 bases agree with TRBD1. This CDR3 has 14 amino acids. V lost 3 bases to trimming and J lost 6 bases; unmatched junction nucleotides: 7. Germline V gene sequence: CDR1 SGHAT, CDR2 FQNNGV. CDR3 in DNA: TGTGCCAGCAGCTTCCCTCGACAGGGCGCTGAAGCTTTCTTT. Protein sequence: CASSFPRQGAEAFF. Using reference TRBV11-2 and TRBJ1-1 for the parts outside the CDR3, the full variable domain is EAGVAQSPRYKIIEKRQSVAFWCNPISGHATLYWYQQILGQGPKLLIQFQNNGVVDDSQLPKDRFSAERLKGVDSTLKIQPAKLEDSAVYLCASSFPRQGAEAFFGQGTRLTVV.

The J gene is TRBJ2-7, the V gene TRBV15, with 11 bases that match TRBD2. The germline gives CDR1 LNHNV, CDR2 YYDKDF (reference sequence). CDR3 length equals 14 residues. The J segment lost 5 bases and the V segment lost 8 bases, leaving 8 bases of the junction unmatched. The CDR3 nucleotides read TGTGCCACCGGACAACTAGCGGGAGTACACGAGCAGTACTTC. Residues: CATGQLAGVHEQYF.

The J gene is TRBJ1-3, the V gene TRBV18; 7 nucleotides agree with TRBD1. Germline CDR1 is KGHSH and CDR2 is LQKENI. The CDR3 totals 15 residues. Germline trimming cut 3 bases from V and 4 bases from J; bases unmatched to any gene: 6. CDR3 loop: CASSPGQSLGNTIYF. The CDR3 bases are TGTGCCAGCTCACCGGGACAGTCACTCGGAAACACCATATATTTT.

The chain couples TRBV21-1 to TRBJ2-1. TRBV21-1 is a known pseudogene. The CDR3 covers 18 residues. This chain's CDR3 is CASSKVSLLPRGYNEQFF. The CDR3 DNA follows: TGTGCCAGCAGCAAAGTATCGTTATTGCCGAGGGGTTACAATGAGCAGTTCTTC.

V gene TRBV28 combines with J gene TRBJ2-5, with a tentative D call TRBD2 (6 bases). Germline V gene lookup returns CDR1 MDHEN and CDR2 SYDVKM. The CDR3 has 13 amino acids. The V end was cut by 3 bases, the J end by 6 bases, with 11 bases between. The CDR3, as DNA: TGTGCCAGCAGTTTTTACGGGAGCAAGACCCAGTACTTC. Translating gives CASSFYGSKTQYF. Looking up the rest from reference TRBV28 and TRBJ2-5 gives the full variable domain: DVKVTQSSRYLVKRTGEKVFLECVQDMDHENMFWYRQDPGLGLRLIYFSYDVKMKEKGDIPEGYSVSREKKERFSLILESASTNQTSMYLCASSFYGSKTQYFGPGTRLLVL.

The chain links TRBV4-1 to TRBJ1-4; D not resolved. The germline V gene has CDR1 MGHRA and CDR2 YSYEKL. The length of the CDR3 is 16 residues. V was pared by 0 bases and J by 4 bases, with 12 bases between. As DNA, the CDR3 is TGCGCCAGCAGCCAAGAGAGAGATGGTAGTAATGAAAAACTGTTTTTT. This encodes CASSQERDGSNEKLFF.

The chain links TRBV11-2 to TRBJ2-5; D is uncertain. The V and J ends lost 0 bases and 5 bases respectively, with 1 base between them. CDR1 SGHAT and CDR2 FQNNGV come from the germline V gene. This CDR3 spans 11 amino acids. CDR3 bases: TGTGCCAGCAGCTTAGACGAGACCCAGTACTTC. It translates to CASSLDETQYF. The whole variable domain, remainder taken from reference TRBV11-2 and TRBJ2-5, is EAGVAQSPRYKIIEKRQSVAFWCNPISGHATLYWYQQILGQGPKLLIQFQNNGVVDDSQLPKDRFSAERLKGVDSTLKIQPAKLEDSAVYLCASSLDETQYFGPGTRLLVL.

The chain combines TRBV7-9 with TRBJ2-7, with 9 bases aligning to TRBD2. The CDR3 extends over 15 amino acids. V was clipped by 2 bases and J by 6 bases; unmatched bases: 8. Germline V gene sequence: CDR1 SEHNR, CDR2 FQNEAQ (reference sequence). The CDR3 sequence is CASSLQGTSSAEQYF. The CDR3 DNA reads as TGTGCCAGCAGCTTACAGGGGACTAGCTCCGCCGAGCAGTACTTC.

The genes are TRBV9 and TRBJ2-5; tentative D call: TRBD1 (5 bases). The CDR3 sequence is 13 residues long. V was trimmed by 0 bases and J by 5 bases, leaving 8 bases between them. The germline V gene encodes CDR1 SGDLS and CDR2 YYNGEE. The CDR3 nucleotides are TGTGCCAGCAGCGTAGGGCAGGGCGAGACCCAGTACTTC. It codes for CASSVGQGETQYF.